This T cell receptor beta chain was sequenced for a study of cytomegalovirus exposure and HLA in healthy donors. About the research overall: About 85 million unique TCRs from HLA-typed donors were held in an early release of data.

Remarks on this clone: Its matching antigen is unknown.

In the PCR, 60 Vbeta and 13 Jbeta primers were used. Only in-frame clones appear in the TCRdb table, and some are missing; sequencing was by immunoSEQ multiplex PCR. The top ten clones hold 4.5% to 7.5% of a sample with 200,000 or so clones, 75% to 80% of them seen once. Study-wide results and limits: What a later analysis reportedly showed was that an Asian-associated ancestry cluster had fewer N-insertions than the roughly 670-donor mean.

Germline assignment: CDR1 SEHNR and CDR2 FQNEAQ (reference sequence). CDR3 length: 15 residues. The ends lost 4 bases at V and 6 bases at J; junction bases unmatched: 8. The specimen was PBMCs. The receptor was isolated from a woman aged 25 to 39 in good health and CMV-seropositive. This chain connects TRBV7-9 to TRBJ2-3; 9 bases align to TRBD2. In nucleotides, the CDR3 is TGTGCCAGCAGCTCGGGACTAGCAAAAGGGGATACGCAGTATTTT. It is translated as CASSSGLAKGDTQYF.